One sample yielded the 3 T cell receptor beta chains listed below, sequenced in a study of blood T cell repertoires in COVID-19. Some clones are missing from TCRdb's copy, which holds only in-frame ones; the method was immunoSEQ multiplex PCR. The sample consists of about 35,000 clones, more than 75% of them appearing once. The sample consisted of peripheral blood. The receptors were gathered from a man of 80 years or more with active or convalescent COVID-19.

There are a few counts of this clone. V usage is TRBV11-2 and J usage is TRBJ2-3, with 11 bases that match TRBD2. Germline V gene lookup returns CDR1 SGHAT and CDR2 FQNNGV. J was trimmed by 4 bases and V by 3 bases; bases with no gene match: 3. The CDR3 length is 15 residues. The CDR3 bases are TGTGCCAGCAGCTTGACTAGCGGGATATCAGATACGCAGTATTTT. Translation: CASSLTSGISDTQYF.

This clone occurred many times. V usage is TRBV28 and J usage is TRBJ2-5, with 9 bases matching TRBD2. Germline trimming cut 7 bases from V and 4 bases from J; bases unmatched to any gene: 13. The CDR3 length is 16 residues. The germline CDR1 and CDR2 sequences are MDHEN and SYDVKM. Here the CDR3 DNA reads TGTGCCAGCACCCCCGTAGAGCGGGAGGTGGCAGAGACCCAGTACTTC. It codes for CASTPVEREVAETQYF.

The chain couples TRBV3-1 (or the pseudogene TRBV3-2) to TRBJ2-2; no clear D. Trimming removed 8 bases from V and 2 bases from J, with 6 bases in between. The CDR3 runs 12 residues. CDR1 and CDR2 from the germline V gene are LGHDT and YNNKEL (reference sequence). The CDR3 DNA follows: TGTGCCAGCCGCCTAAACACCGGGGAGCTGTTTTTT. Amino acid sequence: CASRLNTGELFF.